The next 15 T cell receptor beta chains were all read from a single sample in a study of blood T cell repertoires in COVID-19. Method: immunoSEQ multiplex PCR; TCRdb's copy keeps in-frame clones and lacks some. The repertoire includes some 300,000 clones, around 88% of them detected once, and over 6% sits in the top ten. Sequencing was carried out using peripheral blood. These receptors all stem from a woman under 40 who had recovered from COVID-19.

This chain connects TRBV9 to TRBJ2-5; D is unclear. Between the trimmed V and J ends, which lost 4 bases and 5 bases, there was a span of 15 bases. The V gene's germline CDR1 is SGDLS and CDR2 YYNGEE. The CDR3 consists of 14 residues. The CDR3 coding sequence is TGTGCCAGCAGCCCCCGATTGGCTAGGGAGACCCAGTACTTC. Protein product: CASSPRLARETQYF.

V and J are TRBV28 and TRBJ1-2; D may be TRBD1 (6 bases). CDR1 is MDHEN, CDR2 SYDVKM, per germline. The V end was cut by 3 bases, the J end by 8 bases, with 10 bases between. The CDR3 is 12 amino acids. The CDR3 sequence is CASSFRGWGYTF. The CDR3 DNA is TGTGCCAGCAGTTTCAGGGGTTGGGGCTACACCTTC.

DNA of the CDR3: TGTGCCAGCAGCTTTCTTGATGAGCAGTTCTTC. Translated: CASSFLDEQFF. V usage is TRBV7-8 and J usage is TRBJ2-1; D gene uncertain. The CDR3 sequence is 11 residues long. Trimming took 3 bases from V and 8 from J, leaving 5 bases between them. Germline lookup yields CDR1 SGHVS and CDR2 FQNEAQ.

This chain joins TRBV7-9 and TRBJ2-5, with D unresolved. In germline, CDR1 is SEHNR, CDR2 FQNEAQ (reference sequence). This CDR3 is 13 amino acids long. V lost 3 bases to trimming and J lost 2 bases, with 7 bases between them. The CDR3 region has the DNA TGTGCCAGCAGCTTGCAGGTACAAGAGACCCAGTACTTC. Its protein product is CASSLQVQETQYF.

Notes on this clone: The sample carries other DNA sequences with the same CDR3. The rearrangement joins TRBV27 to TRBJ1-4; the D gene is possibly TRBD1 (5 bases). The CDR3 consists of 13 residues. CDR1 is MNHEY, CDR2 SMNVEV, per germline (reference sequence). Trimming removed 3 bases from V and 8 bases from J, with 10 bases in between. Written as DNA, the CDR3 is TGTGCCAGCAGTTTCAGGGTCGGGGAAAAACTGTTTTTT. This translates into CASSFRVGEKLFF.

CDR3 in amino acids: CASSYSGAGDYGYTF. The CDR3 DNA follows: TGTGCCAGCAGTTACTCCGGTGCGGGGGACTATGGCTACACCTTC. The chain combines TRBV6-5 with TRBJ1-2, with D tentatively TRBD1 (5 bases). The CDR3 contains 15 residues. Germline CDR1 is MNHEY and CDR2 is SVGAGI. Trimming removed 0 bases from V and 3 bases from J, with 11 bases in between.

The chain links TRBV6-4 to TRBJ1-6; TRBD1 agrees at 7 bases. Unmatched junction bases numbered 6, after V lost 3 bases and J lost 7 bases. The CDR3 totals 15 residues. Germline V gives CDR1 MRHNA, CDR2 SNTAGT. This chain's CDR3 is CASSERLGQNSPLHF. The DNA for the CDR3 is TGTGCCAGCAGTGAAAGGTTGGGACAGAATTCACCCCTCCACTTT.

V gene TRBV2 combines with J gene TRBJ1-6; the match to TRBD1 covers 9 bases. Germline CDR1 and CDR2: SNHLY and FYNNEI. V trimming: 2 bases; J trimming: 1 base; junction bases outside the gene matches: 21. The CDR3 consists of 23 residues. CDR3 residues: CASSELLRGTGPNYRSYNSPLHF. The CDR3 DNA sequence: TGTGCCAGCAGTGAACTTTTACGGGGGACAGGGCCCAACTACAGGTCCTATAATTCACCCCTCCACTTT.

The V call is TRBV12-3 or TRBV12-4, the J call TRBJ1-1; no clear D gene. CDR3 length equals 13 residues. V lost 5 bases, J lost 5 bases, and 12 bases lay in between. The CDR3 is CASSQIQETEAFF. The CDR3 DNA follows: TGTGCCAGCAGTCAAATCCAGGAAACTGAAGCTTTCTTT.

This clone was seen only a few times. This chain links TRBV6-1 with TRBJ1-1; D call uncertain. Germline CDR1 reads MNHNS; CDR2 reads SASEGT. This CDR3 region has 13 residues. Trimming pared 1 base from V and 0 bases from J, leaving 3 bases between. CDR3 DNA: TGTGCCAGCAGTGAAGGAGTGAACACTGAAGCTTTCTTT. Translation gives CASSEGVNTEAFF.

The CDR3 nucleotides read TGTGCCAGCAGCACCGGGACAGACCCCAATTTCGGTGAAGCTTTCTTT. It translates to CASSTGTDPNFGEAFF. This rearrangement joins TRBV5-4 to TRBJ1-1; 7 bases fit TRBD1. CDR1 is SGHNT and CDR2 is YYREEE in the germline V gene (reference sequence). The CDR3 covers 16 residues. Unmatched junction bases numbered 16, after V lost 4 bases and J lost 7 bases.

This chain links TRBV2 with TRBJ2-7; tentative D call: TRBD1 (6 bases). Trimming removed 3 bases at V and 3 bases at J, with 12 bases between. In germline, CDR1 is SNHLY, CDR2 FYNNEI. The length of the CDR3 is 14 residues. DNA for the CDR3: TGTGCCAGCAGTGAGGGGCAGGGGAGCTACGAGCAGTACTTC. This sequence encodes CASSEGQGSYEQYF.

The rearrangement links TRBV2 to TRBJ2-7; the match to TRBD1 covers 7 bases. The V and J ends lost 6 bases and 2 bases, in that order; junction bases with no gene match: 10. This CDR3 is built from 15 residues. Germline CDR1 and CDR2: SNHLY and FYNNEI. The DNA for the CDR3 is TGTGCCAGCAGATTAACTTTTGGACAGGCCTACGAGCAGTACTTC. Its translation: CASRLTFGQAYEQYF.

The J gene is TRBJ2-6, the V gene TRBV10-3; D not resolved. V lost 1 base and J 0 bases, leaving 7 bases between the germline ends. From germline, CDR1 is ENHRY and CDR2 SYGVKD. This CDR3 contains 16 residues. This chain's CDR3 is CAISEYKSSGANVLTF. The CDR3 DNA reads TGTGCCATCAGTGAGTATAAGAGCTCTGGGGCCAACGTCCTGACTTTC.

The chain recombines TRBV7-8 with TRBJ2-1, with a possible D match to TRBD1 (5 bases). Trimming cost V 7 bases and J 10 bases, with 17 bases left between them. CDR1 and CDR2 from the germline V gene are SGHVS and FQNEAQ. This CDR3 region has 13 residues. The CDR3 spells CASTPGSAGEQFF. The CDR3 nucleotides read TGTGCCAGCACCCCTGGATCGGCAGGGGAGCAGTTCTTC.